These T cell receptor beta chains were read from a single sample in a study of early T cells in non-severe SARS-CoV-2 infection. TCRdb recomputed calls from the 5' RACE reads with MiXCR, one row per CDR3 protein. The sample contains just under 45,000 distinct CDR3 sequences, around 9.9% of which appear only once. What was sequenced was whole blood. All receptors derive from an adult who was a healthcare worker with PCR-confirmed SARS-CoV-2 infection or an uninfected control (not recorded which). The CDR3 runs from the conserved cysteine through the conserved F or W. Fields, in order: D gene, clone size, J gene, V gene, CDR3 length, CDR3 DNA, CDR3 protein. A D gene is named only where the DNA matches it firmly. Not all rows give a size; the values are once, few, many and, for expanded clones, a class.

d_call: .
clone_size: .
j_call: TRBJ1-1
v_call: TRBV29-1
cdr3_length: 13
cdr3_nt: TGCAGCGTTGAAAGATCCGGGGGCACTGAAGCTTTCTTT
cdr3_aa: CSVERSGGTEAFF

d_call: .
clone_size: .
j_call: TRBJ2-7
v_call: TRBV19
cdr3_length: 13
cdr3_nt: TGTGCCAGTAGTAGGATCGACATCCAAGAGCAGTACTTC
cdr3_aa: CASSRIDIQEQYF

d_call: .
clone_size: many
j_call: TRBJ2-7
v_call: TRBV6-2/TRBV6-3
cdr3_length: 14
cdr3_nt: TGTGCCAGCACACGCTCAGCTAATACCTACGAGCAGTACTTC
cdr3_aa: CASTRSANTYEQYF

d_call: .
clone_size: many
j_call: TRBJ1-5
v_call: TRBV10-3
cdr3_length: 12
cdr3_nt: TGTGCCATTGGGGGCGCGAGTCAGCCCCAGCATTTT
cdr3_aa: CAIGGASQPQHF

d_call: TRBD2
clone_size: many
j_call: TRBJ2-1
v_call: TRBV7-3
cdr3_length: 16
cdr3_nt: TGTGCCAGCAGCGTAGCGGGGGCCTCCTCCTACAATGAGCAGTTCTTC
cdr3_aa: CASSVAGASSYNEQFF

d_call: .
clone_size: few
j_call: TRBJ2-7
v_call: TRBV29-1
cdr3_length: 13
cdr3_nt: TGCAGCGTTGAATCCGGGGACACCTACGAGCAGTACTTC
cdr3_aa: CSVESGDTYEQYF

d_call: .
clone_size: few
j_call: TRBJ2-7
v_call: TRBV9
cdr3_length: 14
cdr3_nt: TGTGCCAGCAGCGTTGAGGGTCTTCCCTACGAGCAGTACTTC
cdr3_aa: CASSVEGLPYEQYF

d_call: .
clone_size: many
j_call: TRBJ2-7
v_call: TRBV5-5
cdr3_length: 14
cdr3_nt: TGTGCCAGCAGCTTGGAAGGGTCCTCCTACGAGCAGTACTTC
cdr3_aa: CASSLEGSSYEQYF

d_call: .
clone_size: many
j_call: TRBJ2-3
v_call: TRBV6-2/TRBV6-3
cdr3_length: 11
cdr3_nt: TGTGCCAGCAGAGATCTGGATACGCAGTATTTT
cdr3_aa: CASRDLDTQYF

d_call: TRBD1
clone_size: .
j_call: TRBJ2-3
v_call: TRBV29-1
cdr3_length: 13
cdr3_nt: TGCAGCGTTGCAGGGGGAGGCACAGATACGCAGTATTTT
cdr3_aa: CSVAGGGTDTQYF

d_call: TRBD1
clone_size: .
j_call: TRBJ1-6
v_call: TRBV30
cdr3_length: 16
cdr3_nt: TGTGCCTGGAGTAGGACAGGGGGCAGGTATAATTCACCCCTCCACTTT
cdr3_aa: CAWSRTGGRYNSPLHF

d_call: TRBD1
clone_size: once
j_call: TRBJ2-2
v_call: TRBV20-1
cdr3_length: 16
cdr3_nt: TGCAGTGCTAGAGATTCCGGACAGGGGAACACCGGGGAGCTGTTTTTT
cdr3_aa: CSARDSGQGNTGELFF

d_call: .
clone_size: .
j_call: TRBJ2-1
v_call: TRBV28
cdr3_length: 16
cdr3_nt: TGTGCCAGCACCAGACCGGTACGCCGCTCCTACAATGAGCAGTTCTTC
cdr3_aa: CASTRPVRRSYNEQFF

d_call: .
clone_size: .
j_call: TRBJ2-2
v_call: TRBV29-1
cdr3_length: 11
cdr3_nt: TGCAGCGGAAGCAACACCGGGGAGCTGTTTTTT
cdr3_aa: CSGSNTGELFF

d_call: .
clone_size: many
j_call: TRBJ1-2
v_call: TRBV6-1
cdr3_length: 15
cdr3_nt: TGTGCCAGCAGTGAATATGGGCAGGACCGCTATGGCTACACCTTC
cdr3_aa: CASSEYGQDRYGYTF

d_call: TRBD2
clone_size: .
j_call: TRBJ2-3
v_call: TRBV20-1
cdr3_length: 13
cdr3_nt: TGCAGTGCTTACCCGGGGGGGGGTGATACGCAGTATTTT
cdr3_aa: CSAYPGGGDTQYF

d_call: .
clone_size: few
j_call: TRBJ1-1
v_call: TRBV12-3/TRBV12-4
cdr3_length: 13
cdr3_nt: TGTGCCCTACAAGGGGGAGGGCTACCTGAAGCTTTCTTT
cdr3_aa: CALQGGGLPEAFF

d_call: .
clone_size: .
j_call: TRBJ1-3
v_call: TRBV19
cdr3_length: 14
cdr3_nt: TGTGCCAGTAGTCGCGGGGAAGGCGGAAACACCATATATTTT
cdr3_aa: CASSRGEGGNTIYF

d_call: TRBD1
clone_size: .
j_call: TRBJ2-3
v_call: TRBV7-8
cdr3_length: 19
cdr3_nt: TGTGCCAGCAGCCGACCTTCGCCCCGAGGACAGGGTACCACAGATACGCAGTATTTT
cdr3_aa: CASSRPSPRGQGTTDTQYF

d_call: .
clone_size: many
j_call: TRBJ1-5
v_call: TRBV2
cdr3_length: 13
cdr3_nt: TGTGCCAGCAGTGGGACAGTCAATCAGCCCCAGCATTTT
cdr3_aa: CASSGTVNQPQHF

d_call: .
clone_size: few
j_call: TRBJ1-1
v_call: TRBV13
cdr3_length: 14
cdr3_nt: TGTGCCACACAAGTCCCGGGGGTATCGGCTGAAGCTTTCTTT
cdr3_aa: CATQVPGVSAEAFF

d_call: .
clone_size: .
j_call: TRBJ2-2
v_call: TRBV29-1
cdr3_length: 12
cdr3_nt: TGCAGCGCCGAGTTGGGAGCCGGGGAGCTGTTTTTT
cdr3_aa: CSAELGAGELFF

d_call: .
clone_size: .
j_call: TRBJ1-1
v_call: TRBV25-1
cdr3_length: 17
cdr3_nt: TGTGCCAGCAGTGATAGAAAGGGCGCGGACAAAATCACTGAAGCTTTCTTT
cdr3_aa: CASSDRKGADKITEAFF

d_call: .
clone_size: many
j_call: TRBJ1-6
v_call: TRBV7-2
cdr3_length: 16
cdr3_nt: TGTGCCAGCAGCTTTTTAGGGGCTTCCTATAATTCACCCCTCCACTTT
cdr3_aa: CASSFLGASYNSPLHF

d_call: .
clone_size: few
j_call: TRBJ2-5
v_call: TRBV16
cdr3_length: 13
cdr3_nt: TGTGCCAGCAGCCAATACAGGGAAGAGACCCAGTACTTC
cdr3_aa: CASSQYREETQYF

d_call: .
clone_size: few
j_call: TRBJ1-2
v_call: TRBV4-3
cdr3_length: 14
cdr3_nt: TGCGCCAGCAGCCAAGATCGCCGGGTCTATGGCTACACCTTC
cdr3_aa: CASSQDRRVYGYTF

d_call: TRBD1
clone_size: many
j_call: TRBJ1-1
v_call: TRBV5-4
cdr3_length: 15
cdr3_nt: TGTGCCAGCAGCCAAAGACAGGGAGAGGACACTGAAGCTTTCTTT
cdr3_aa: CASSQRQGEDTEAFF

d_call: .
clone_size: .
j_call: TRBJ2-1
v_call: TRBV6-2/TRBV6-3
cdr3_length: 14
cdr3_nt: TGTGCCAGCAGCCCACGGGGGCGCTACAATGAGCAGTTCTTC
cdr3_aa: CASSPRGRYNEQFF

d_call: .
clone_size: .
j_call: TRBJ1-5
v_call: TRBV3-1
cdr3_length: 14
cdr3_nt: TGTGCCAGCAGCCAAGCCCATGGGGGTCAGCCCCAGCATTTT
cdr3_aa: CASSQAHGGQPQHF

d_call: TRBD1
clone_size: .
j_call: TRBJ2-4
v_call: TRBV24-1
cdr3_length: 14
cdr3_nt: TGTGCCACCAGGCCGGGACAGGGAGGGGACATTCAGTACTTC
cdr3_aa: CATRPGQGGDIQYF

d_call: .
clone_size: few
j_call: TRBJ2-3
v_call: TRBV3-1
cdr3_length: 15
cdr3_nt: TGTGCCAGCAGCCCCAACACGGGGGGCACAGATACGCAGTATTTT
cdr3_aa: CASSPNTGGTDTQYF

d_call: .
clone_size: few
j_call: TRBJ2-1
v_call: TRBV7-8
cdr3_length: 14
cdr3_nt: TGTGCCAGCAGCTATACTAGCTCCTACAATGAGCAGTTCTTC
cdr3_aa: CASSYTSSYNEQFF

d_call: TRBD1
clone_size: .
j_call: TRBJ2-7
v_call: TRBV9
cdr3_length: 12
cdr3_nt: TGTGCCAGCAGCGCAGGGGGTTACGAGCAGTACTTC
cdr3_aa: CASSAGGYEQYF

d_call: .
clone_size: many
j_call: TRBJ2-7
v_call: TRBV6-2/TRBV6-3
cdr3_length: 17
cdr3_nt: TGTGCCAGCCCACTCCAATGCATGGGACCGAGCTCCTACGAGCAGTACTTC
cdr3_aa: CASPLQCMGPSSYEQYF

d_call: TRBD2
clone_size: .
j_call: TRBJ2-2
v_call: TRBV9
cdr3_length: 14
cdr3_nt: TGTGCCAGCAGCGTAGGCCTAGCGGACGGGGAGCTGTTTTTT
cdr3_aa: CASSVGLADGELFF

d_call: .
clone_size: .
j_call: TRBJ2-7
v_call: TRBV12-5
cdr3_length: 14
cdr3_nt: TGTGCTAGTGCTTCCGGCTACCCCCCCTACGAGCAGTACTTC
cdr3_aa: CASASGYPPYEQYF

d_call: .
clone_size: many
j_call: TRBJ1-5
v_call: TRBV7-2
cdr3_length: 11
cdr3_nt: TGTGCCAGCAGCTCGGGCTTAGCCCAGCATTTT
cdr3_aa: CASSSGLAQHF

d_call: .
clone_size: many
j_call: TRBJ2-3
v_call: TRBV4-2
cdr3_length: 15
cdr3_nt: TGTGCCAGCAGCCAAGATACTGCACTCACAGATACGCAGTATTTT
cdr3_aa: CASSQDTALTDTQYF

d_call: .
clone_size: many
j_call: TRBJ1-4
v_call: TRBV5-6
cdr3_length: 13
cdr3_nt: TGTGCCAGCAGCTCGACAGCTAATGAAAAACTGTTTTTT
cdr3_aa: CASSSTANEKLFF

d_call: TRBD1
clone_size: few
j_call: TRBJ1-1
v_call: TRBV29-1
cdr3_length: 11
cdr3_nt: TGCAGCGTTGATGGGACAGGGGAAGCTTTCTTT
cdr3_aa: CSVDGTGEAFF

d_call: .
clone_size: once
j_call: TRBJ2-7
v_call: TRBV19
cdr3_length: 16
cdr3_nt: TGTGCCAGTAGTGGGGCGGGCCACCTCGGCGACTACGAGCAGTACTTC
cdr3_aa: CASSGAGHLGDYEQYF

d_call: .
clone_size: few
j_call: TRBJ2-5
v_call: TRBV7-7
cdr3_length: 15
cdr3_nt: TGTGCCAGCAGCTCCTTACAGGGAAACCAAGAGACCCAGTACTTC
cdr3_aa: CASSSLQGNQETQYF

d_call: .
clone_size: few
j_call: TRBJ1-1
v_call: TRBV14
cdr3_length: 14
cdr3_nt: TGTGCCAGCAGCCAGGAACACCTGAACACTGAAGCTTTCTTT
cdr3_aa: CASSQEHLNTEAFF

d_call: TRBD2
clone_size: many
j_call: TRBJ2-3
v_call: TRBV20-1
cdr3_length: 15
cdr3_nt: TGCAGTGCCCCTCTCGGGGGGGGCCGCACAGATACGCAGTATTTT
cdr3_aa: CSAPLGGGRTDTQYF

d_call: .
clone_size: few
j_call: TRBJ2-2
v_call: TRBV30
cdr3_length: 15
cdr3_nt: TGTGCCTGGAGTGCCCTCAATGCGAACACCGGGGAGCTGTTTTTT
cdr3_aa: CAWSALNANTGELFF